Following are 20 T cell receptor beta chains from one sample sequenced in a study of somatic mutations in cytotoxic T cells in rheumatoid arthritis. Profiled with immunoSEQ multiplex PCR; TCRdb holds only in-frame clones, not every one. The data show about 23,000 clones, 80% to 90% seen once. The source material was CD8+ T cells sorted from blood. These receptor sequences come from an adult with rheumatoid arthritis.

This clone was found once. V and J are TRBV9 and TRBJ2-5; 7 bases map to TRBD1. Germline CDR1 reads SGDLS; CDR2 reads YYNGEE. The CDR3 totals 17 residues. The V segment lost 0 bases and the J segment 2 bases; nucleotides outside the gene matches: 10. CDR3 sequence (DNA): TGTGCCAGCAGCGTAGGTCCCCAGGGGGTTCTTCAAGAGACCCAGTACTTC. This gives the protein CASSVGPQGVLQETQYF. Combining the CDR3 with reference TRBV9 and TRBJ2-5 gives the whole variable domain DSGVTQTPKHLITATGQRVTLRCSPRSGDLSVYWYQQSLDQGLQFLIQYYNGEERAKGNILERFSAQQFPDLHSELNLSSLELGDSALYFCASSVGPQGVLQETQYFGPGTRLLVL.

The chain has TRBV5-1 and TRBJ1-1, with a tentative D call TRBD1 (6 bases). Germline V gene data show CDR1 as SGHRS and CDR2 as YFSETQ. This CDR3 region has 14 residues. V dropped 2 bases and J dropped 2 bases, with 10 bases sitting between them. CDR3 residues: CASSFQGTNTEAFF. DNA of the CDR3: TGCGCCAGCAGCTTTCAGGGGACTAACACTGAAGCTTTCTTT.

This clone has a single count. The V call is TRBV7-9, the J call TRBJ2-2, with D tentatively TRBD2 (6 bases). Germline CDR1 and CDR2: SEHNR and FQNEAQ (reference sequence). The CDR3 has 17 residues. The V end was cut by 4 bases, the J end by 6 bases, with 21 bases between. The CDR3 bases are TGTGCCAGCAGCTCCAGGGTCGGGACTCTTTCTTCCGGGGAGCTGTTTTTT. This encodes CASSSRVGTLSSGELFF.

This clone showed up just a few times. Here the CDR3 reads CASSYLGGGTEAFF. CDR3 in DNA: TGTGCCAGCAGTTACTTGGGGGGAGGCACTGAAGCTTTCTTT. V and J are TRBV6-6 and TRBJ1-1, with D tentatively TRBD1 (5 bases). Germline V lookup: CDR1 MNHNY, CDR2 SVGAGI (reference sequence). There are 14 residues in the CDR3. V lost 1 base, J lost 4 bases, and 10 bases lay in between.

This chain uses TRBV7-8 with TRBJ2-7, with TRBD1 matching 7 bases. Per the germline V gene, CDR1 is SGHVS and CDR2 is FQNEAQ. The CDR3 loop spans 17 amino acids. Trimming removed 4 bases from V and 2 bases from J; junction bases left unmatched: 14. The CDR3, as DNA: TGTGCCAGCAGCTATGGGGCGACAGGGCGGCTTACCTACGAGCAGTACTTC. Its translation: CASSYGATGRLTYEQYF.

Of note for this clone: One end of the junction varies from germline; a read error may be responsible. The CDR3 DNA follows: TGTGCTAGCAGCTTAGGGGCGTCCAATTCACCCCTCCACTTT. Translation: CASSLGASNSPLHF. The rearrangement uses TRBV7-7 and TRBJ1-6; perhaps TRBD1 as D (5 bases). Germline CDR1 SSHAT, CDR2 FNYEAQ (reference sequence). The CDR3 length is 14 residues.

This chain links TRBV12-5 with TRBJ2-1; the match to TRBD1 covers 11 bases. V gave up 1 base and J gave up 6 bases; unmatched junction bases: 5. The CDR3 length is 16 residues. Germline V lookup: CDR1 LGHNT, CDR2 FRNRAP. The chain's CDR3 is CASGLGTGTGGNEQFF. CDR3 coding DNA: TGTGCTAGTGGTTTGGGCACCGGGACAGGGGGCAATGAGCAGTTCTTC.

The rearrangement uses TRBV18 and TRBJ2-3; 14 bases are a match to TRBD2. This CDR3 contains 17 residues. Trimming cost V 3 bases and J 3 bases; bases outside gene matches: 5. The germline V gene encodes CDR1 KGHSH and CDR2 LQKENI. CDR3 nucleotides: TGTGCCAGCTCACCGTCCGGGACTAGCGGGGGTACAGATACGCAGTATTTT. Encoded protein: CASSPSGTSGGTDTQYF.

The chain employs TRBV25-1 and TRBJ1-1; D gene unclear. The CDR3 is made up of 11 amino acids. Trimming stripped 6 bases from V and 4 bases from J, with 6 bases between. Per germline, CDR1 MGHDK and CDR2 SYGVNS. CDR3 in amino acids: CASSGSTEAFF. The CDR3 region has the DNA TGTGCCAGCAGCGGGAGCACTGAAGCTTTCTTT.

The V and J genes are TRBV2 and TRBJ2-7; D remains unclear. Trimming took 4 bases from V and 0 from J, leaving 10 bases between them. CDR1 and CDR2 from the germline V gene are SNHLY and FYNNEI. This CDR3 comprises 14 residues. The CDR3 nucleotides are TGTGCCAGCAGTGTAGTGGCGGCCTCCTACGAGCAGTACTTC. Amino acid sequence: CASSVVAASYEQYF.

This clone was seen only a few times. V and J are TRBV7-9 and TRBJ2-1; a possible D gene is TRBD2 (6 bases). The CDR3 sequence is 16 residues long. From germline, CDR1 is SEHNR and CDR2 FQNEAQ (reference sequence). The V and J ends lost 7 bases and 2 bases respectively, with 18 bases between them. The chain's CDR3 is CASKQLLAGPYNEQFF. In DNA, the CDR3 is TGTGCCAGCAAACAGCTATTGGCGGGGCCCTACAATGAGCAGTTCTTC.

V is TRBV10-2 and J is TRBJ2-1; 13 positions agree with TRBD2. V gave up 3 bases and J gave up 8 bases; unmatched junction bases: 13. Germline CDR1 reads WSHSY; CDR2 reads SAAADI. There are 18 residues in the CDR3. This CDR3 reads CASSEVTSGGPNWHEQFF. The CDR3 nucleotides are TGCGCCAGCAGTGAAGTGACTAGCGGGGGGCCAAATTGGCATGAGCAGTTCTTC.

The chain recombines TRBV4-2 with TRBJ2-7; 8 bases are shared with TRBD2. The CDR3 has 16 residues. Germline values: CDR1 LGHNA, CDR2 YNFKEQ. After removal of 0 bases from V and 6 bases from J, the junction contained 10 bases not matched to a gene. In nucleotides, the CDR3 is TGTGCCAGCAGCCAAGATCGGGCGGGGGGCCCGAGCGAGCAGTACTTC. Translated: CASSQDRAGGPSEQYF.

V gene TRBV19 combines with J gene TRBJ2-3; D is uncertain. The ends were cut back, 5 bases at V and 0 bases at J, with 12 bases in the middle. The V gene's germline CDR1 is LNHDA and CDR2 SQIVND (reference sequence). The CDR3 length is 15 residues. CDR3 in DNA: TGTGCCAGTAGTTCCTACCTCTCTAGCACAGATACGCAGTATTTT. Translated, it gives CASSSYLSSTDTQYF. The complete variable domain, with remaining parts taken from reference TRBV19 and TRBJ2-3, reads DGGITQSPKYLFRKEGQNVTLSCEQNLNHDAMYWYRQDPGQGLRLIYYSQIVNDFQKGDIAEGYSVSREKKESFPLTVTSAQKNPTAFYLCASSSYLSSTDTQYFGPGTRLTVL.

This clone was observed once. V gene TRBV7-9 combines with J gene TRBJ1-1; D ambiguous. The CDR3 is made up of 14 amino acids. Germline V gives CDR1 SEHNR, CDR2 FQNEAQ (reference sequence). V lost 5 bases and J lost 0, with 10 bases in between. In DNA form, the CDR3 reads TGTGCCAGCAGCCCGGAGTATCTGAACACTGAAGCTTTCTTT. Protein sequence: CASSPEYLNTEAFF.

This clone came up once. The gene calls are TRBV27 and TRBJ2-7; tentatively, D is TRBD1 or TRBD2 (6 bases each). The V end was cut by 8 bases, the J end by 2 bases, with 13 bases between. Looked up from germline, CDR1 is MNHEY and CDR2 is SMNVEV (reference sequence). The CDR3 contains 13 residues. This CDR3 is CASAVGGPYEQYF. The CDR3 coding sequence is TGTGCCAGCGCCGTAGGGGGGCCCTACGAGCAGTACTTC.

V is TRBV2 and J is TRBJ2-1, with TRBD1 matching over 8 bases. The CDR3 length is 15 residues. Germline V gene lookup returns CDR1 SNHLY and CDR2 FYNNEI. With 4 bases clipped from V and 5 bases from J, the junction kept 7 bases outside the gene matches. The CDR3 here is CASSALDRDHNEQFF. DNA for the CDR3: TGTGCCAGCAGTGCTTTGGACAGGGACCACAATGAGCAGTTCTTC.

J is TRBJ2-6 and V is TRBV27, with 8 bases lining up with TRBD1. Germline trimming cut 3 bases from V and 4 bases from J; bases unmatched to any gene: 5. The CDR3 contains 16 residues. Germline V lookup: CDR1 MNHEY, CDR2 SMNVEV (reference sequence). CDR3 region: CASSLSGGAGANVLTF. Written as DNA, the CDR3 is TGTGCCAGCAGTTTGTCAGGGGGCGCGGGGGCCAACGTCCTGACTTTC.

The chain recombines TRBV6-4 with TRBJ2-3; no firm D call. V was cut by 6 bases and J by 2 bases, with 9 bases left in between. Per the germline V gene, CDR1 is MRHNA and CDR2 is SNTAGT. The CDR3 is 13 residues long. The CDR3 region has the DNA TGTGCCAGCAGCGACCAGGCCACAGATACGCAGTATTTT. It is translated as CASSDQATDTQYF.

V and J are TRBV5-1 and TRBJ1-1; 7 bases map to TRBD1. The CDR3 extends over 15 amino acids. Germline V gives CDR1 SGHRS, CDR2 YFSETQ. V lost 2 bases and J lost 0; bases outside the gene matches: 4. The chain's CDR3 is CASSFAGQLNTEAFF. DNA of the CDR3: TGCGCCAGCAGCTTCGCGGGACAGCTGAACACTGAAGCTTTCTTT.